This T cell receptor beta chain is from a study of regulatory T cells in long-lasting Graves disease. This clonotype has a count of ten or more. CDR1 and CDR2 (germline): GTSNPN, SVGIG (reference sequence). The ends lost 3 bases at V and 7 bases at J; junction bases unmatched: 7. CDR3 length: 14 amino acids. Arm-PCR of CDR3 regions and iRepertoire HTBI primers were used to build TCR beta libraries. TCRdb re-derived calls from the multiplex PCR reads in MiXCR, one entry per CDR3 protein. The sample consists of 550,000 to 600,000 distinct CDR3 sequences, about 16% of them appearing once. The time point here: newly diagnosed GD, antithyroid drugs for less than 3 months. Extracted RNA from PBMCs served as the source of the TCR library. A further study also used this sample, focusing on T cells in Graves' hyperthyroidism and ophthalmopathy. As reported in that work: Stable Graves' hyperthyroidism denoted no ophthalmopathy progression over 18 months.

The sequence was obtained from a man aged 18-30 years with Graves disease. This sequence joins TRBV30 and TRBJ1-4; TRBD1 matches 8 bases. The source was peripheral blood mononuclear cells (PBMCs), collected at new diagnosis, from a patient treated with antithyroid drugs. The CDR3 DNA is TGTGCCTGGAGACCCCAGGGGGCGCGTGAAAAACTGTTTTTT. Translating it yields CAWRPQGAREKLFF.